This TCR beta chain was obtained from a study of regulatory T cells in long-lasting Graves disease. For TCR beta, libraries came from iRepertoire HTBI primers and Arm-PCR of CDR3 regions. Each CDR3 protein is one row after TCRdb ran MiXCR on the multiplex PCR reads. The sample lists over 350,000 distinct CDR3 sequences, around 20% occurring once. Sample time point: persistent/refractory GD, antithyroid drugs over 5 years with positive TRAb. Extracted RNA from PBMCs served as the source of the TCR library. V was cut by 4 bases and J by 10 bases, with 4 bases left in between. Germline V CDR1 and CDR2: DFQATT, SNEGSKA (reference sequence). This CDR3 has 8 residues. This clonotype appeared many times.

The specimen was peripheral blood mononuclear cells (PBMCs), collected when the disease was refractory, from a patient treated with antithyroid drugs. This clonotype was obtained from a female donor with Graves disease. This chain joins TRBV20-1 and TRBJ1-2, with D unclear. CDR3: CSANPYTF. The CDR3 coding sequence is TGCAGTGCTAACCCCTACACCTTC.